Listed below are T cell receptor beta chains from one sample, sequenced in a study of T-cell memory formation after mild COVID-19. In TCRdb, the 5' RACE reads were re-called with MiXCR into one record per CDR3 protein. The sample has around 210,000 distinct CDR3 sequences; 7.5% to 10% are singletons. Sequencing was carried out using PBMCs or a T cell subset sorted from them (not recorded which). Receptors originate from a man younger than 30 who had mild COVID-19 (a few samples of this study predate the infection). Cell type and time point are not known. Each CDR3 is given with its conserved first and last residue. The D gene is left open where the match is weak. A clone size is listed for some rows: how often the clone was seen (once, few, many), or a class if it is expanded.

j_gene,v_gene,abundance,d_gene,CDR3nt,CDR3aa
TRBJ1-1,TRBV5-1,NA,TRBD1,TGCGCCAGCAGCTTGGCTAGAACAGGGGCGAACACTGAAGCTTTCTTT,CASSLARTGANTEAFF
TRBJ2-3,TRBV12-3/TRBV12-4,many,NA,TGTGCCAGCCGTAGAGCGGCTAGCACAGATACGCAGTATTTT,CASRRAASTDTQYF
TRBJ2-1,TRBV7-2,many,TRBD2,TGTGCCAGCAGCTTAAAAGGGGCTAGCGGGCTCAATGAGCAGTTCTTC,CASSLKGASGLNEQFF
TRBJ1-3,TRBV12-3/TRBV12-4,NA,NA,TGTGCCAGCAGTTTTCCGCAGGGTGCTGGAAACACCATATATTTT,CASSFPQGAGNTIYF
TRBJ2-3,TRBV5-6,many,NA,TGTGCCAGCAGCGTCACTTTGGCTTCGGCAGATACGCAGTATTTT,CASSVTLASADTQYF
TRBJ2-2,TRBV24-1,many,TRBD2,TGTGCCACCAGTGTTAGGCTGCTTACTAGCGGGGGAGAACAGAACACCGGGGAGCTGTTTTTT,CATSVRLLTSGGEQNTGELFF
TRBJ1-5,TRBV20-1,NA,NA,TGCAGTGCTAGACCGACCTACGGTGGGCACCAGCATTTT,CSARPTYGGHQHF
TRBJ2-1,TRBV7-3,NA,NA,TGTGCCAGCAGCCGTAGATCTAACAATGAGCAGTTCTTC,CASSRRSNNEQFF
TRBJ2-1,TRBV12-3/TRBV12-4,NA,NA,TGTGCCAGCACCGCGGGGGCGGGGGACAATGAGCAGTTCTTC,CASTAGAGDNEQFF
TRBJ1-6,TRBV20-1,NA,TRBD1,TGCAGTGCTAGAGACCTGAACAGGGGAGGGGTTGCGTCACCCCTCCACTTT,CSARDLNRGGVASPLHF
TRBJ2-3,TRBV3-1,NA,NA,TGTGCCAGCAGCTCGCGGCCTGATCCAGGGTACGACGCAGATACGCAGTATTTT,CASSSRPDPGYDADTQYF
TRBJ1-1,TRBV7-9,few,TRBD1,TGTGCCAGCAGATTACCGGGACAGGGCGTATCTGAAGCTTTCTTT,CASRLPGQGVSEAFF
TRBJ2-1,TRBV7-8,NA,NA,TGTGCCAGCAGCCCGGCGAGCGGCCCTTACAATGAGCAGTTCTTC,CASSPASGPYNEQFF
TRBJ1-5,TRBV7-2,NA,NA,TGTGCCAGCAGCGTGAACGTCAATCAGCCCCAGCATTTT,CASSVNVNQPQHF
TRBJ2-2,TRBV2,few,TRBD1,TGTGCCAGCGCGGACAGGGTCTATTCGACCGGGGAGCTGTTTTTT,CASADRVYSTGELFF
TRBJ2-1,TRBV5-1,few,NA,TGCGCCAGCAGCGACGGGACGGCTTACAATGAGCAGTTCTTC,CASSDGTAYNEQFF
TRBJ1-2,TRBV4-3,few,NA,TGCGCCAGCAGCCAAGAGTCCCCCGGGGTCCGATATGGCTACACCTTC,CASSQESPGVRYGYTF
TRBJ1-6,TRBV9,few,NA,TGTGCCAGCAGCGTAGGAAGTTTAGGGGATTCACCCCTCCACTTT,CASSVGSLGDSPLHF
TRBJ2-7,TRBV7-4,few,NA,TGTGCCAGCAGCGGTAGAGGGGGAACCTACGAGCAGTACTTC,CASSGRGGTYEQYF
TRBJ1-1,TRBV6-5,few,NA,TGTGCCAGCAGTTACGCGGGGGCGTCCGGGAGCACTGAAGCTTTCTTT,CASSYAGASGSTEAFF
TRBJ2-5,TRBV5-1,many,TRBD1,TGCGCCAGCAGCTTGGCCGGACAGGGGGGAGAGACCCAGTACTTC,CASSLAGQGGETQYF
TRBJ1-3,TRBV11-2,NA,TRBD1,TGTGCCAGCAGCCTCCGGACAGGGTTAGACACCATATATTTT,CASSLRTGLDTIYF
TRBJ1-2,TRBV27,NA,TRBD1,TGTGCCAGCGCCGAAGCCGGGACAGGTTATGGCTACACCTTC,CASAEAGTGYGYTF
TRBJ1-6,TRBV6-6,many,NA,TGTGCCAGCAGTTACTCGGGGCGAGGGGATTATAATTCACCCCTCCACTTT,CASSYSGRGDYNSPLHF
TRBJ1-6,TRBV7-2,many,NA,TGTGCCAGCAGCTTAGCGAATGTCAGGAATTCACCCCTCCACTTT,CASSLANVRNSPLHF
TRBJ2-7,TRBV19,few,NA,TGTGCCAGTGGCCCCGCCGAGCAGTACTTC,CASGPAEQYF
TRBJ1-2,TRBV14,NA,NA,TGTGCCAGCAGCCAAGAAGTAAGGGGGAGGTATGGCTACACCTTC,CASSQEVRGRYGYTF
TRBJ2-3,TRBV18,NA,TRBD2,TGTGCCAGCTCACGAGCGCCGGGACTAGGGACTTTGGGCACAGATACGCAGTATTTT,CASSRAPGLGTLGTDTQYF
TRBJ2-5,TRBV5-1,many,NA,TGCGCCAGCAGCCTCGGTTCATCCGCCCAAGAGACCCAGTACTTC,CASSLGSSAQETQYF
TRBJ1-2,TRBV6-6,NA,NA,TGTGCCAGCAGTAGAGTGGGCGCGGGCCCCCCCGTATATGGCTACACCTTC,CASSRVGAGPPVYGYTF
TRBJ2-3,TRBV9,NA,TRBD2,TGTGCCAGCAGCCCTACCCACGGACTAGCGCCAAGCACAGATACGCAGTATTTT,CASSPTHGLAPSTDTQYF
TRBJ2-7,TRBV6-2/TRBV6-3,few,NA,TGTGCCAGCAGTATCGGCGGGGGCCTCTCCTACGAGCAGTACTTC,CASSIGGGLSYEQYF
TRBJ2-4,TRBV5-1,few,TRBD1,TGCGCCAGCAGCTTGGACCCATCCGGGACAGGGGTAAAAAACATTCAGTACTTC,CASSLDPSGTGVKNIQYF
TRBJ2-3,TRBV12-3/TRBV12-4,NA,TRBD2,TGTGCCAGCAGTTCCCCCAGCGGGGGGGCCCCAGATACGCAGTATTTT,CASSSPSGGAPDTQYF
TRBJ2-5,TRBV7-2,few,TRBD2,TGTGCCAGCAGCTTAGGCGGCGCGGGGGGTGAGACCCAGTACTTC,CASSLGGAGGETQYF
TRBJ1-2,TRBV13,NA,NA,TGTGCCAGCAGCTTAGCAGGCAGGGTTAGGAACTATGGCTACACCTTC,CASSLAGRVRNYGYTF
TRBJ1-1,TRBV29-1,NA,NA,TGCAGCGTGAGATCGACAGGATCGACTGAAGCTTTCTTT,CSVRSTGSTEAFF